The 4 T cell receptor beta chains below come from one sample, sequenced in a study of T-cell memory formation after mild COVID-19. TCRdb redid the calling of the 5' RACE reads with MiXCR, one entry per CDR3 protein. Of around 340,000 distinct CDR3 sequences listed, 20% to 25% are singletons. Sequencing was done on a sample of PBMCs or a T cell subset sorted from them (not recorded which). Every receptor here comes from an adult woman who had mild COVID-19 (a few samples of this study predate the infection). Cell type and time point are not known.

The chain joins TRBV3-1 to TRBJ1-4; D may be TRBD1 (6 bases). With 4 bases removed from V and 7 bases from J, the gap between germline ends came to 16 bases. Germline V gene data show CDR1 as LGHDT and CDR2 as YNNKEL (reference sequence). This CDR3 spans 15 amino acids. The CDR3 DNA sequence: TGTGCCAGCAGCCCGACCGGGGGGCTTAGTGAAAAACTGTTTTTT. Its protein product is CASSPTGGLSEKLFF.

The gene calls are TRBV27 and TRBJ2-2; 7 bases line up with TRBD2. Losses at the gene ends were 7 bases for V and 4 bases for J; bases not matched to a gene: 15. The germline V gene has CDR1 MNHEY and CDR2 SMNVEV (reference sequence). The CDR3 covers 17 residues. In nucleotides, the CDR3 is TGTGCCAGCACCCTCTTAGTGGGAGGGCCGACCACCGGGGAGCTGTTTTTT. It encodes CASTLLVGGPTTGELFF.

The sample holds a few counts of this clonotype. The chain couples TRBV30 to TRBJ1-1; D not resolved. Per the germline V gene, CDR1 is GTSNPN and CDR2 is SVGIG (reference sequence). The CDR3 runs 12 residues. V lost 3 bases, J lost 1 base, and 6 bases lay in between. The CDR3 sequence: CAWRQSNTEAFF. In DNA, the CDR3 is TGTGCCTGGAGACAGTCGAACACTGAAGCTTTCTTT.

This rearrangement joins TRBV5-5 to TRBJ2-7; no definite D call. This CDR3 has 8 amino acids. V lost 6 bases and J lost 12, with 7 bases in between. CDR1 and CDR2 from the germline V gene are SGHKS and YYEKEE (reference sequence). Written as DNA, the CDR3 is TGTGCCAGCATCTGGAGGTACTTC. The encoded protein is CASIWRYF.